Below, 6 T cell receptor beta chains from the same sample are listed, as sequenced in a study of shared clonotypes between healthy human individuals. Profiled with immunoSEQ multiplex PCR; TCRdb holds only in-frame clones, not every one. The sample records millions of clones, 93% being singletons. The sequenced sample consisted of naive CD4+ T cells from PBMCs. Subset meaning: CD45RA+ positively selected. These receptors originate from a man younger than 35 in good health. Some clones in this sample may be carry-over from other donors' samples.

The chain has TRBV28 and TRBJ2-7; D is undetermined. Per germline, CDR1 MDHEN and CDR2 SYDVKM. With 0 bases removed from V and 6 bases from J, the gap between germline ends came to 9 bases. The CDR3 spans 13 residues. The CDR3: CASSLWQPGEQYF. The CDR3 DNA sequence: TGTGCCAGCAGTTTATGGCAGCCCGGCGAGCAGTACTTC.

The chain uses TRBV2 and TRBJ1-1; perhaps TRBD1 as D (5 bases). Germline V gene lookup returns CDR1 SNHLY and CDR2 FYNNEI. The CDR3 is made up of 14 amino acids. V shed 3 bases and J shed 1 base, with 9 bases lying between them. Written as DNA, the CDR3 is TGTGCCAGCAGTGAGAGAGACAGGAACACTGAAGCTTTCTTT. It yields the protein CASSERDRNTEAFF.

The chain carries TRBV6-5 and TRBJ2-7, with 8 bases aligning to TRBD2. CDR1 MNHEY and CDR2 SVGAGI come from the germline V gene. The CDR3 is made up of 15 amino acids. The V and J ends lost 7 bases and 1 base, in that order; junction bases with no gene match: 9. The CDR3 here is CASIGGGLGSYEQYF. In DNA form, the CDR3 reads TGTGCCAGCATCGGGGGGGGTCTGGGGTCCTACGAGCAGTACTTC.

The V call is TRBV19, the J call TRBJ2-7, with 7 positions matching TRBD2. This CDR3 spans 15 amino acids. Germline loops: CDR1 LNHDA, CDR2 SQIVND (reference sequence). Trimming removed 5 bases from V and 3 bases from J; junction bases left unmatched: 10. CDR3 coding DNA: TGTGCCAGTAGTGATAGGGCTAGCGGCCACTACGAGCAGTACTTC. Amino acids: CASSDRASGHYEQYF.

This CDR3 reads CASGLAPVSESYEQYF. CDR3 nucleotide sequence: TGTGCTAGTGGTTTGGCTCCAGTCTCCGAAAGCTACGAGCAGTACTTC. The chain combines TRBV12-5 with TRBJ2-7, with D uncertain. This CDR3 is built from 16 residues. Germline assignment: CDR1 LGHNT and CDR2 FRNRAP. The ends were cut back, 1 base at V and 3 bases at J, with 16 bases in the middle.

The chain carries TRBV5-6 and TRBJ2-7, with D uncertain. Trimming pared 4 bases from V and 5 bases from J, leaving 16 bases between. CDR1 SGHDT and CDR2 YYEEEE come from the germline V gene. This CDR3 has 14 amino acids. The CDR3 DNA reads as TGTGCCAGCAGCACGACCGATTCGTTTGACGAGCAGTACTTC. Its protein is CASSTTDSFDEQYF.